Each of the 5 T cell receptor beta chains below was sequenced from the same sample in a study of vaccination and CD4 T cells after COVID-19. The Oncomine TCR Beta short-read assay was applied to DNA of cultured CD4+ T cells. TCRdb reprocessed the PCR reads via MiXCR and lists one record per CDR3 protein. The table shows fewer than 12,000 distinct CDR3 sequences, with around a third occurring only once. The treatment was: roughly 11-day PBMC culture with coronavirus spike peptide pools or control peptides (ViraFEST assay). No cognate antigen is known for these TCRs. Sequences were obtained from CD4+ T cells from blood, cultured in vitro. The receptors shown here come from a human donor who had recovered from COVID-19.

The rearrangement uses TRBV18 and TRBJ2-5, with D uncertain. The CDR3 length is 13 residues. CDR1 and CDR2 from the germline V gene are KGHSH and LQKENI. V lost 1 base, J lost 2 bases, and 5 bases lay in between. CDR3 DNA sequence: TGTGCCAGCTCACCACAACAGCAAGAGACCCAGTACTTC. Translation gives CASSPQQQETQYF.

This clonotype was observed a few times. The chain joins TRBV20-1 to TRBJ2-1; TRBD2 matches 12 bases. CDR1 is DFQATT, CDR2 SNEGSKA, per germline (reference sequence). The CDR3 length is 15 residues. V trimming: 3 bases; J trimming: 4 bases; junction bases outside the gene matches: 4. The CDR3 bases are TGCAGTGCTAGTTCTAGCGGGAGGGTGTACAATGAGCAGTTCTTC. Translating gives CSASSSGRVYNEQFF.

The rearrangement links TRBV5-4 to TRBJ2-7; D gene ambiguous. The length of the CDR3 is 13 residues. Per germline, CDR1 SGHNT and CDR2 YYREEE (reference sequence). V shed 2 bases and J shed 7 bases, with 13 bases lying between them. The CDR3 protein is CASSLQGFGEQYF. The CDR3 bases are TGTGCCAGCAGCTTACAAGGGTTCGGTGAGCAGTACTTC.

In its sample, this clonotype is medium-sized. This chain connects TRBV20-1 to TRBJ1-2; the D is unclear. Germline loops: CDR1 DFQATT, CDR2 SNEGSKA (reference sequence). V gave up 5 bases and J gave up 8 bases, with 15 bases separating them. The CDR3 loop spans 12 amino acids. In nucleotides, the CDR3 is TGCAGTGCTTCCCATCTTTATCGGGGCTACACCTTC. Amino acid sequence: CSASHLYRGYTF.

This clonotype was seen a handful of times. The V gene is TRBV20-1, the J gene TRBJ2-7; a possible D gene is TRBD1 (6 bases). V lost 6 bases and J 3 bases, leaving 15 bases between the germline ends. CDR1 is DFQATT, CDR2 SNEGSKA, per germline (reference sequence). This CDR3 has 13 amino acids. CDR3 DNA sequence: TGCAGTGCGGCGAAGGGGGTGGGCTACGAGCAGTACTTC. Protein sequence: CSAAKGVGYEQYF.